The 14 T cell receptor beta chains below come from one sample, sequenced in a study of CD4 and CD8 cells across lung adenocarcinoma regions (dated by TCRdb to between 2017 and 2018). Library preparation employed PCR. The data were produced on a HiSeq X Ten. TCRdb handled the public reads itself, with Q25 trimming in fastp and clone calling in MiXCR, and kept productive beta chains. Each CDR3 protein appears once, grouped with its most common genes and DNA. The table for this sample lists about 2,000 distinct CDR3 sequences; under 50% of them were counted only once. The ten largest make up 22% of the sample. The sample taken for sequencing was CD4+ T cells from the center of a lung tumor. Interpreted using the paper, the cell subset or site label stands for: tumor center region. The receptors shown here come from a female donor with lung adenocarcinoma. The CD4 and CD8 labels of this study may be unreliable.

The V gene is TRBV10-3, the J gene TRBJ2-3; D gene ambiguous. CDR3 length: 12 residues. Germline V gene lookup returns CDR1 ENHRY and CDR2 SYGVKD. V lost 4 bases to trimming and J lost 6 bases, with 8 bases between them. The CDR3 sequence: CAISGQGDTQYF. The CDR3 bases are TGTGCCATCAGTGGCCAAGGGGATACGCAGTATTTT.

This clonotype has a single count. The chain carries TRBV6-1 and TRBJ2-1, with a weak D call TRBD2 (6 bases). Germline CDR1 is MNHNS and CDR2 is SASEGT. V was clipped by 0 bases and J by 10 bases, with 31 bases between them. The CDR3 has 20 residues. CDR3 DNA: TGTGCCAGCAGTGAAGCGGCGAGTCCCCTCTTTGCGGGGACCCCGGCCGAGCAGTTCTTC. This translates into CASSEAASPLFAGTPAEQFF.

V is TRBV6-2 or TRBV6-3 and J is TRBJ1-4, with D perhaps matching TRBD1 (6 bases). CDR1 MNHEY and CDR2 SVGEGT come from the germline V gene. There are 14 residues in the CDR3. V was cut by 1 base and J by 7 bases, with 10 bases left in between. Here the CDR3 DNA reads TGTGCCAGCAGTTACTGGGGGGCCGGTGAAAAACTGTTTTTT. Its translation is CASSYWGAGEKLFF.

This clonotype rates as medium-sized. V and J are TRBV6-1 and TRBJ2-1, with 10 bases aligning to TRBD2. V trimming: 6 bases; J trimming: 7 bases; junction bases outside the gene matches: 15. Germline V lookup: CDR1 MNHNS, CDR2 SASEGT. This CDR3 spans 17 amino acids. CDR3 residues: CASSHPGLAGVENEQFF. DNA of the CDR3: TGTGCCAGCAGCCACCCGGGGCTAGCGGGAGTCGAAAATGAGCAGTTCTTC.

Only a few counts were recorded for this clonotype. This sequence joins TRBV12-3 or TRBV12-4 and TRBJ2-1, with D perhaps assigned TRBD1 or TRBD2 (5 bases each). The DNA end favors TRBJ2-5, so the J call may be wrong. CDR3 size: 14 residues. The DNA for the CDR3 is TGTGCCAGCACGCCCGGGACCGTCAGCGAGACCCAGTACTTC. Amino acids: CASTPGTVSETQYF.

J is TRBJ1-1 and V is TRBV20-1; D not resolved. The V gene's germline CDR1 is DFQATT and CDR2 SNEGSKA (reference sequence). The CDR3 length is 12 residues. The V and J ends lost 3 bases and 4 bases respectively, with 9 bases between them. CDR3 residues: CSARARRTEAFF. In DNA form, the CDR3 reads TGCAGTGCTAGGGCGAGGCGCACTGAAGCTTTCTTT.

This clonotype counts as medium-sized (0.01 to 0.1%). The chain recombines TRBV6-5 with TRBJ2-5; D unresolved. This CDR3 region has 14 residues. V was cut by 4 bases and J by 6 bases, with 15 bases left in between. The germline V gene has CDR1 MNHEY and CDR2 SVGAGI. The DNA of the CDR3 is TGTGCCAGCAGTTCGATGCAACGGCGGCAGACCCAGTACTTC. Translating gives CASSSMQRRQTQYF.

By sample share, this clonotype is medium-sized (0.01 to 0.1%). The chain is built from TRBV6-1 and TRBJ1-1; 8 bases agree with TRBD1. Germline V gene lookup returns CDR1 MNHNS and CDR2 SASEGT. Trimming removed 4 bases from V and 0 bases from J; junction bases left unmatched: 4. The CDR3 has 15 residues. Here the CDR3 reads CASSARQGMNTEAFF. Written as DNA, the CDR3 is TGTGCCAGCAGTGCTAGACAGGGGATGAACACTGAAGCTTTCTTT.

J is TRBJ2-3 and V is TRBV6-5, with 8 bases fitting TRBD2. Germline V gives CDR1 MNHEY, CDR2 SVGAGI. The CDR3 length is 17 residues. V was pared by 0 bases and J by 3 bases, with 8 bases of the junction left unmatched. CDR3 DNA: TGTGCCAGCAGTTACTCGTCCGGGGGGGGGTGGACAGATACGCAGTATTTT. It is translated as CASSYSSGGGWTDTQYF.

This clonotype is medium-sized. The genes are TRBV27 and TRBJ2-3; D uncertain. The CDR3 sequence is 13 residues long. Germline CDR1 MNHEY, CDR2 SMNVEV (reference sequence). With 0 bases removed from V and 3 bases from J, the gap between germline ends came to 4 bases. The CDR3 sequence: CASSLSRTDTQYF. The CDR3 coding sequence is TGTGCCAGCAGTTTATCCAGGACAGATACGCAGTATTTT.

The chain has TRBV10-3 and TRBJ2-1; 7 nucleotides match TRBD1. Germline V gene data show CDR1 as ENHRY and CDR2 as SYGVKD. The CDR3 loop spans 14 amino acids. The V gene end was trimmed by 11 bases and the J gene end by 10 bases; junction bases not matched to a gene: 17. The CDR3 reads CAATRDSDFYEQFF. In DNA form, the CDR3 reads TGTGCCGCCACCAGGGACAGCGACTTCTACGAGCAGTTCTTC.

The CDR3: CASSGTSGSYNEQFF. The DNA of the CDR3 is TGTGCCAGCAGTGGGACTAGCGGCTCCTACAATGAGCAGTTCTTC. The chain couples TRBV6-4 to TRBJ2-1, with TRBD2 identical over 10 bases. This CDR3 region has 15 residues. V gave up 4 bases and J gave up 0 bases; unmatched junction bases: 0. Germline V CDR1 and CDR2: MRHNA, SNTAGT.

This clonotype was counted only a few times. V is TRBV7-2 and J is TRBJ2-1, with 14 bases identical to TRBD2. The assigned J gene may be wrong: the sequence end matches TRBJ2-7 better. Germline CDR1 and CDR2: SGHTA and FQGNSA. This CDR3 contains 18 residues. The chain's CDR3 is CASSARLAGGPSSYEQYF. The CDR3, as DNA: TGTGCCAGCAGCGCACGACTAGCGGGAGGGCCTAGTTCCTACGAGCAGTACTTC.

The chain has TRBV15 and TRBJ2-1; the D gene could be TRBD1 or TRBD2 (5 bases each). Matching the DNA end better, TRBJ2-5 makes the J call doubtful. There are 16 residues in the CDR3. In germline, CDR1 is LNHNV, CDR2 YYDKDF (reference sequence). The CDR3 sequence is CATSAGTETPQETQYF. The CDR3 nucleotides read TGTGCCACCAGCGCTGGGACCGAAACCCCACAAGAGACCCAGTACTTC.